The 17 T cell receptor beta chains below come from one sample, sequenced in a study of blood T cell repertoires in COVID-19. Profiled with immunoSEQ multiplex PCR; TCRdb holds only in-frame clones, not every one. The sample lists 250,000 or so clones; approximately 80% were seen once. What was sequenced was peripheral blood. The receptors were sampled from a man aged 25-40 years who had recovered from COVID-19.

The V gene is TRBV28, the J gene TRBJ2-5; D gene uncertain. This CDR3 spans 12 amino acids. The germline V gene has CDR1 MDHEN and CDR2 SYDVKM. Trimming removed 4 bases from V and 5 bases from J, with 8 bases in between. The CDR3 loop reads CASSSSQETQYF. The DNA for the CDR3 is TGTGCCAGCAGTTCCTCCCAGGAGACCCAGTACTTC.

In this sample, this clone turned up a few times. V is TRBV2 and J is TRBJ2-7, with 9 positions matching TRBD1. This CDR3 is built from 17 residues. CDR1 SNHLY and CDR2 FYNNEI come from the germline V gene. The ends lost 6 bases at V and 4 bases at J; junction bases unmatched: 16. CDR3 protein: CASRVGMGQGLLYEQYF. The CDR3 DNA sequence: TGTGCCAGCAGAGTTGGGATGGGACAGGGCCTCTTATACGAGCAGTACTTC.

The chain links TRBV6-1 to TRBJ2-5; D is perhaps TRBD1 (5 bases). The CDR3 is made up of 13 amino acids. V lost 1 base, J lost 3 bases, and 6 bases lay in between. Germline V gene data show CDR1 as MNHNS and CDR2 as SASEGT. CDR3 region: CASSEVGEETQYF. The CDR3 DNA reads TGTGCCAGCAGTGAAGTAGGGGAAGAGACCCAGTACTTC.

This rearrangement joins TRBV11-2 to TRBJ2-5; D is undetermined. Trimming removed 5 bases at V and 5 bases at J, with 9 bases between. The CDR3 covers 12 residues. Germline V lookup: CDR1 SGHAT, CDR2 FQNNGV. CDR3 nucleotides: TGTGCCAGCAGCCCCTACGGGGAGACCCAGTACTTC. Encoded protein: CASSPYGETQYF.

This chain joins TRBV28 and TRBJ1-6; a weak D match, TRBD1 (6 bases). The CDR3 has 14 residues. Germline-derived CDR1 and CDR2 are MDHEN and SYDVKM. V was trimmed by 6 bases and J by 11 bases, leaving 17 bases between them. CDR3 bases: TGTGCCAGCAGGGTGGGAGGGGACAACCCACCCCTCCACTTT. Translating gives CASRVGGDNPPLHF.

This clone was observed once. The chain employs TRBV6-5 and TRBJ1-3, with D possibly matching TRBD1 (5 bases). This CDR3 has 13 amino acids. CDR1 MNHEY and CDR2 SVGAGI come from the germline V gene. Trimming cost V 9 bases and J 8 bases, with 17 bases left between them. This CDR3 reads CASLGRVQYTIYF. CDR3 coding DNA: TGTGCCAGTTTGGGCAGGGTGCAATACACCATATATTTT.

The rearrangement uses TRBV18 and TRBJ1-1; D uncertain. CDR3 length equals 14 residues. Trimming left V 3 bases short and J 3 bases short, with 11 bases between. In germline, CDR1 is KGHSH, CDR2 LQKENI. The CDR3 here is CASSPNTGDTEAFF. In DNA form, the CDR3 reads TGTGCCAGCTCACCCAACACTGGAGACACTGAAGCTTTCTTT.

The chain recombines TRBV7-2 with TRBJ2-7, with a tentative D call TRBD2 (6 bases). Germline-derived CDR1 and CDR2 are SGHTA and FQGNSA. The CDR3 runs 13 residues. V was clipped by 6 bases and J by 3 bases, with 12 bases between them. In DNA, the CDR3 is TGTGCCAGCAGTCGGGACTTCGACTACGAGCAGTACTTC. This sequence encodes CASSRDFDYEQYF.

The V gene is TRBV7-2, the J gene TRBJ2-3; tentatively, D is TRBD1 (5 bases). V dropped 3 bases and J dropped 3 bases, with 13 bases sitting between them. Germline CDR1 SGHTA, CDR2 FQGNSA. This CDR3 has 15 amino acids. The CDR3 DNA sequence: TGTGCCAGCAGCTTGAGTGCAGGGTCGACAGATACGCAGTATTTT. It yields the protein CASSLSAGSTDTQYF.

V and J are TRBV27 and TRBJ1-5; no clear D gene. This CDR3 is built from 13 residues. Between the trimmed V and J ends, which lost 4 bases and 9 bases, there was a span of 13 bases. The V gene's germline CDR1 is MNHEY and CDR2 SMNVEV (reference sequence). CDR3 loop: CASSSASGWPQHF. As DNA, the CDR3 is TGTGCCAGCAGTTCGGCCTCGGGGTGGCCCCAGCATTTT.

V gene TRBV5-5 combines with J gene TRBJ2-7, with D possibly being TRBD2 (5 bases). Germline V gene data show CDR1 as SGHKS and CDR2 as YYEKEE (reference sequence). This CDR3 spans 13 amino acids. V gave up 4 bases and J gave up 6 bases, with 14 bases separating them. CDR3 in DNA: TGTGCCAGCAGCGCCCTACCGGCGGGCGAGCAGTACGTC. Translation gives CASSALPAGEQYV.

The chain recombines TRBV9 with TRBJ1-2; no clear D gene. V was pared by 4 bases and J by 2 bases, with 9 bases between. The CDR3 spans 13 residues. Germline lookup yields CDR1 SGDLS and CDR2 YYNGEE. CDR3 region: CASSPTENYGYTF. The CDR3 DNA reads TGTGCCAGCAGCCCAACAGAGAACTATGGCTACACCTTC.

The CDR3 DNA sequence: TGCAGCGTTGAGGGAGGGGCTGGGGCCAACGTCCTGACTTTC. Residues: CSVEGGAGANVLTF. This rearrangement joins TRBV29-1 to TRBJ2-6; the match to TRBD2 covers 7 bases. V shed 3 bases and J 2 bases; nucleotides not matched to a gene: 1. Germline V lookup: CDR1 SQVTM, CDR2 ANQGSEA. CDR3 length equals 14 residues.

In DNA, the CDR3 is TGTGCCATCAGTGACAGACTCGGAAACACCATATATTTT. Amino acid sequence: CAISDRLGNTIYF. The V call is TRBV10-3, the J call TRBJ1-3; D gene unclear. The CDR3 runs 13 residues. Trimming cost V 3 bases and J 4 bases, with 7 bases left between them. Looked up from germline, CDR1 is ENHRY and CDR2 is SYGVKD.

The chain joins TRBV7-3 to TRBJ2-3; unclear D gene. V was trimmed by 2 bases and J by 2 bases, leaving 11 bases between them. This CDR3 is built from 15 residues. The germline CDR1 and CDR2 sequences are SGHTA and FQGTGA. CDR3 sequence reads: CASSLGLTYTDTQYF. For the CDR3, the DNA is TGTGCCAGCAGCTTAGGGCTCACGTACACAGATACGCAGTATTTT.

The chain is built from TRBV7-8 and TRBJ2-1, with D hard to call. Trimming shortened V by 1 base and J by 8 bases, and 9 bases separated the two germline ends. Germline V lookup: CDR1 SGHVS, CDR2 FQNEAQ. This CDR3 has 13 amino acids. The CDR3 DNA reads TGTGCCAGCAGCTTAGTTTTTGCGGATGAGCAGTTCTTC. This codes for CASSLVFADEQFF.

The chain uses TRBV29-1 and TRBJ2-1; maybe TRBD1 (6 bases). CDR1 and CDR2 from the germline V gene are SQVTM and ANQGSEA. This CDR3 is 16 amino acids long. V was shortened by 6 bases and J by 4 bases, with 22 bases between the two germline ends. For the CDR3, the DNA is TGCAGCGTAAAGCTACAGGGTTCCCAAGATTACAATGAGCAGTTCTTC. It specifies CSVKLQGSQDYNEQFF.